The 14 T cell receptor beta chains reported below all come from one sample, sequenced in a study of blood T cell repertoires in COVID-19. TCRdb's table, derived via immunoSEQ multiplex PCR, lists solely in-frame clones and lacks some. The sample has roughly 50,000 clones, approximately 90% seen once. The sequenced sample was peripheral blood. The source of these receptors is a man in his 70s with acute or convalescent COVID-19.

The chain links TRBV4-1 to TRBJ1-2; TRBD1 matches at 7 bases. Losses at the gene ends were 1 base for V and 2 bases for J; bases not matched to a gene: 10. This CDR3 has 17 residues. In germline, CDR1 is MGHRA, CDR2 YSYEKL. The CDR3 nucleotides read TGCGCCAGCAGCCAAGTATTACAGGGGTTCGGCAACTATGGCTACACCTTC. The encoded protein is CASSQVLQGFGNYGYTF.

The V and J genes are TRBV5-1 and TRBJ1-1, with a tentative D call TRBD1 (6 bases). Germline V gene sequence: CDR1 SGHRS, CDR2 YFSETQ. The CDR3 has 16 residues. The V and J ends lost 1 base and 1 base respectively, with 14 bases between them. Here the CDR3 DNA reads TGCGCCAGCAGCTTGAAGGGGGAGGGGAGGAACACTGAAGCTTTCTTT. As protein: CASSLKGEGRNTEAFF.

The chain couples TRBV29-1 to TRBJ1-4, with a tentative D call TRBD1 (5 bases). CDR1 is SQVTM, CDR2 ANQGSEA, per germline. V was cut by 3 bases and J by 0 bases, with 11 bases left in between. The CDR3 contains 15 residues. CDR3: CSVEGQGATNEKLFF. CDR3 in DNA: TGCAGCGTTGAGGGGCAGGGTGCAACTAATGAAAAACTGTTTTTT.

The chain has TRBV5-6 and TRBJ1-3; possibly TRBD1 for D (6 bases). Trimming shortened V by 1 base and J by 0 bases, and 17 bases separated the two germline ends. The CDR3 is 18 amino acids. The V gene's germline CDR1 is SGHDT and CDR2 YYEEEE. CDR3: CASSLSNPDSSSGNTIYF. Here the CDR3 DNA reads TGTGCCAGCAGCTTGTCCAACCCGGACAGTAGCTCTGGAAACACCATATATTTT.

The CDR3 reads CASSQQGGGELFF. The CDR3 DNA reads TGTGCCAGCAGCCAACAGGGGGGCGGGGAGCTGTTTTTT. The chain carries TRBV5-4 and TRBJ2-2; TRBD1 agrees at 8 bases. The CDR3 length is 13 residues. CDR1 is SGHNT and CDR2 is YYREEE in the germline V gene (reference sequence). The junction had 3 bases not matched to a gene; V was cut back by 4 bases and J by 7 bases. Using reference TRBV5-4 and TRBJ2-2 for the parts outside the CDR3, the full variable domain is ETGVTQSPTHLIKTRGQQVTLRCSSQSGHNTVSWYQQALGQGPQFIFQYYREEENGRGNFPPRFSGLQFPNYSSELNVNALELDDSALYLCASSQQGGGELFFGEGSRLTVL.

V is TRBV18 and J is TRBJ1-2; 12 nucleotides agree with TRBD1. J lost 7 bases, V lost 2 bases, and 5 bases had no gene match. Per germline, CDR1 KGHSH and CDR2 LQKENI. This CDR3 contains 15 residues. CDR3 bases: TGTGCCAGCTCACCAATGGGACAGGGGGCAAGTGGCTACACCTTC. Translation: CASSPMGQGASGYTF.

The chain carries TRBV5-5 and TRBJ2-5; D possibly corresponds to TRBD1 (6 bases). The ends were cut back, 0 bases at V and 1 base at J, with 7 bases in the middle. The CDR3 sequence is 14 residues long. In germline, CDR1 is SGHKS, CDR2 YYEKEE (reference sequence). In nucleotides, the CDR3 is TGTGCCAGCAGCTTGGGACAGGTCCAAGAGACCCAGTACTTC. It encodes CASSLGQVQETQYF.

V usage is TRBV27 and J usage is TRBJ2-3; D unresolved. The germline V and J ends were trimmed by 4 bases and 2 bases, with 13 bases remaining between them. Germline assignment: CDR1 MNHEY and CDR2 SMNVEV (reference sequence). The CDR3 spans 15 residues. The CDR3 here is CASSSRQDNTDTQYF. CDR3 sequence (DNA): TGTGCCAGCAGTTCCCGACAAGATAACACAGATACGCAGTATTTT.

V usage is TRBV7-2 and J usage is TRBJ2-5, with a weak D call TRBD1 (5 bases). Germline CDR1 reads SGHTA; CDR2 reads FQGNSA. CDR3 length equals 13 residues. Trimming took 5 bases from V and 1 from J, leaving 8 bases between them. The CDR3 nucleotides read TGTGCCAGCAGCGCAGACAGCCAAGAGACCCAGTACTTC. As protein: CASSADSQETQYF. Full variable domain (remainder filled in from reference TRBV7-2 and TRBJ2-5): GAGVSQSPSNKVTEKGKDVELRCDPISGHTALYWYRQSLGQGLEFLIYFQGNSAPDKSGLPSDRFSAERTGGSVSTLTIQRTQQEDSAVYLCASSADSQETQYFGPGTRLLVL.

This chain uses TRBV5-1 with TRBJ2-3, with a weak D call TRBD2 (5 bases). There are 12 residues in the CDR3. Looked up from germline, CDR1 is SGHRS and CDR2 is YFSETQ. Trimming took 2 bases from V and 5 from J, leaving 6 bases between them. The CDR3: CASSFAGDTQYF. CDR3 sequence (DNA): TGCGCCAGCAGCTTCGCGGGAGATACGCAGTATTTT.

The chain couples TRBV27 to TRBJ2-6, with 9 bases identical to TRBD1. This CDR3 has 17 amino acids. V lost 1 base, J lost 2 bases, and 3 bases stayed unmatched. Per the germline V gene, CDR1 is MNHEY and CDR2 is SMNVEV (reference sequence). The CDR3 DNA reads as TGTGCCAGCAGTTTATTGGGGACAGGGACTGGGGCCAACGTCCTGACTTTC. Its translation: CASSLLGTGTGANVLTF.

J is TRBJ1-6 and V is TRBV27; TRBD1 matches 8 bases. CDR1 and CDR2 (germline): MNHEY, SMNVEV (reference sequence). This CDR3 spans 15 amino acids. With V trimmed by 6 bases and J by 10 bases, 11 bases remained unmatched. For the CDR3, the DNA is TGTGCCAGCAGCCCACGCAGGGGGCTAGGGTCACCCCTCCACTTT. Its translation is CASSPRRGLGSPLHF.

The chain links TRBV6-5 to TRBJ1-2, with D tentatively TRBD1 (6 bases). Deletions cut 6 bases from V and 6 bases from J, with 11 bases between. Looked up from germline, CDR1 is MNHEY and CDR2 is SVGAGI. The CDR3 is made up of 12 amino acids. This CDR3 is CASRDSDHGYTF. The CDR3 nucleotides are TGTGCCAGCAGGGACAGTGACCATGGCTACACCTTC.

The rearrangement uses TRBV30 and TRBJ1-1; weak D call: TRBD1 (5 bases). This CDR3 contains 11 residues. Between the trimmed V and J ends, which lost 5 bases and 1 base, there was a span of 5 bases. The germline gives CDR1 GTSNPN, CDR2 SVGIG (reference sequence). The CDR3 sequence: CAWQGNTEAFF. CDR3 in DNA: TGTGCCTGGCAGGGGAACACTGAAGCTTTCTTT.